This record concerns one TCR beta chain sequence. This sample is drawn from a study of T cell changes during pregnancy in multiple sclerosis. V gave up 4 bases and J gave up 3 bases; unmatched junction bases: 4. Germline V gene lookup returns CDR1 SGHRS and CDR2 YFSETQ. This CDR3 comprises 17 residues. The protocol was immunoSEQ multiplex PCR, while the TCRdb copy is restricted to in-frame clones and leaves out a portion. The table includes fewer than 75,000 clones, 91% detected once. This receptor was obtained from a female donor with multiple sclerosis, enrolled in a pregnancy study. Sequences were derived from CD8+ T cells from peripheral blood mononuclear cells, sampled before pregnancy. V usage is TRBV5-1 and J usage is TRBJ2-1; the match to TRBD2 covers 16 bases. As DNA, the CDR3 is TGCGCCAGCAGCGCCGGGACTAGCGGGGGGGGCTACAATGAGCAGTTCTTC. Translation: CASSAGTSGGGYNEQFF.